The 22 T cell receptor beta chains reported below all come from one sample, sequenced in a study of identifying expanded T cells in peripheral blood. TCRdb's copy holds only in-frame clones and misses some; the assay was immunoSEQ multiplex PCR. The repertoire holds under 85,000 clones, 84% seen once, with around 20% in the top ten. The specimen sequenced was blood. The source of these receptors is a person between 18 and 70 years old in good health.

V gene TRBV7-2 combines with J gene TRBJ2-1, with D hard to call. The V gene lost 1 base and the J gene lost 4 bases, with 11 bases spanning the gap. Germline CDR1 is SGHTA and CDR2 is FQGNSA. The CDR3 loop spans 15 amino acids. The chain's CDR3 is CASSLGFASYNEQFF. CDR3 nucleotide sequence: TGTGCCAGCAGCTTAGGTTTTGCTAGTTACAATGAGCAGTTCTTC.

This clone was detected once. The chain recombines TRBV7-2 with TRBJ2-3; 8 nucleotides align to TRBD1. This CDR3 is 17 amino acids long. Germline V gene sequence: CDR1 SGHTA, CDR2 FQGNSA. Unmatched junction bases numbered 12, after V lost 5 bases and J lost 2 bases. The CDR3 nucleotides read TGTGCCAGCAGCCGTAGACCCGGGACAGGCTCCACAGATACGCAGTATTTT. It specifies CASSRRPGTGSTDTQYF.

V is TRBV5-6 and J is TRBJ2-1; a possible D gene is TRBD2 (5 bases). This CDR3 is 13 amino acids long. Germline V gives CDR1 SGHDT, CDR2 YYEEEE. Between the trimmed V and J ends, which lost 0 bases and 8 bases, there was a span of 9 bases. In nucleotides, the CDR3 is TGTGCCAGCAGCTTGGTCGCCGGGGATGAGCAGTTCTTC. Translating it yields CASSLVAGDEQFF.

This CDR3 is CASSQDGGRAGEQYF. The CDR3 DNA follows: TGCGCCAGCAGCCAAGATGGCGGGAGGGCGGGCGAGCAGTACTTC. The rearrangement links TRBV4-3 to TRBJ2-7; 9 nucleotides align to TRBD2. V gave up 0 bases and J gave up 6 bases; unmatched junction bases: 6. Germline CDR1 reads LGHNA; CDR2 reads YSLEER. The CDR3 is made up of 15 amino acids.

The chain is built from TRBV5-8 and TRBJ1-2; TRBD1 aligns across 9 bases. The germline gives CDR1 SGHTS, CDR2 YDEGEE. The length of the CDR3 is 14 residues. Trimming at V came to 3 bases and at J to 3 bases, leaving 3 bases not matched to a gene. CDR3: CASSSGQGDYGYTF. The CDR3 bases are TGTGCCAGCAGCTCGGGACAGGGCGACTATGGCTACACCTTC.

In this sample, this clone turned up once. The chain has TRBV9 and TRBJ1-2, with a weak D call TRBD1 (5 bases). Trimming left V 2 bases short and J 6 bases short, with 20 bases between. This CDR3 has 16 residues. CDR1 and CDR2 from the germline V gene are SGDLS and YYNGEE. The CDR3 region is CASSVSLGEPGHGYTF. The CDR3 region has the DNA TGTGCCAGCAGCGTCAGTTTGGGGGAACCCGGCCATGGCTACACCTTC.

Here the CDR3 reads CASSAMTGVSYEQYF. CDR3 sequence (DNA): TGTGCCAGCAGCGCCATGACAGGGGTCTCCTACGAGCAGTACTTC. The genes are TRBV2 and TRBJ2-7, with TRBD1 matching 8 bases. Per germline, CDR1 SNHLY and CDR2 FYNNEI. This CDR3 is 15 amino acids long. V was pared by 6 bases and J by 0 bases, with 7 bases of the junction left unmatched. The whole variable domain, filled in from reference TRBV2 and TRBJ2-7, reads EPEVTQTPSHQVTQMGQEVILRCVPISNHLYFYWYRQILGQKVEFLVSFYNNEISEKSEIFDDQFSVERPDGSNFTLKIRSTKLEDSAMYFCASSAMTGVSYEQYFGPGTRLTVT.

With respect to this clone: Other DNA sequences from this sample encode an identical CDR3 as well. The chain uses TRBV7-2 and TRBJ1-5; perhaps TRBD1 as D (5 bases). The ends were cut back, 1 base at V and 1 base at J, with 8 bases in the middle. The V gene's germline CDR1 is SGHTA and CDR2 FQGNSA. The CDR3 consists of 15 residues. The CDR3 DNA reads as TGTGCCAGCAGCTTAGTCGGGGGGAGCAATCAGCCCCAGCATTTT. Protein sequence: CASSLVGGSNQPQHF.

CDR3 loop: CASSNTAGPFYEQYF. The CDR3 DNA follows: TGCGCCAGCAGCAATACCGCGGGACCTTTCTACGAGCAGTACTTC. V usage is TRBV5-1 and J usage is TRBJ2-7, with TRBD2 as a possible D gene (6 bases). CDR3 length: 15 amino acids. Germline V gives CDR1 SGHRS, CDR2 YFSETQ. V was shortened by 4 bases and J by 3 bases, with 17 bases between the two germline ends.

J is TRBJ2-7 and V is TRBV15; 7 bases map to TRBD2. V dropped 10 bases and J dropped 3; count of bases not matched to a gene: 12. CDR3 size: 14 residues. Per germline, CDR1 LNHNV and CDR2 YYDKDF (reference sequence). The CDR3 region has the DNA TGTGCCATCGCCAGCGGGGACGATCACTACGAGCAGTACTTC. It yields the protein CAIASGDDHYEQYF.

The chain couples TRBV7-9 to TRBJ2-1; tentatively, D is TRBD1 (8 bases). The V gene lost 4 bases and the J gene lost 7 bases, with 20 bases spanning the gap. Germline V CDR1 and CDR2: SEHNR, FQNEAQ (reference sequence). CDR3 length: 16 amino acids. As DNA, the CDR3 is TGTGCCAGCAGCTCAGGGGCGACAGGGGAGGGGAATGAGCAGTTCTTC. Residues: CASSSGATGEGNEQFF.

The CDR3 bases are TGTGCCAGTAGTCCTCAGCGGGACAACAATGAGCAGTTCTTC. Residues: CASSPQRDNNEQFF. The gene calls are TRBV19 and TRBJ2-1; TRBD2 is a possible D gene (7 bases). The CDR3 consists of 14 residues. Trimming took 5 bases from V and 5 from J, leaving 13 bases between them. The germline V gene encodes CDR1 LNHDA and CDR2 SQIVND (reference sequence).

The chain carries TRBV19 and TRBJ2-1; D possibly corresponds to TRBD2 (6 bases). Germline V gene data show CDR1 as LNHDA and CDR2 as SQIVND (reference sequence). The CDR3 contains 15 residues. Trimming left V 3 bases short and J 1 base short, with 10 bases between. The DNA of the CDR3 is TGTGCCAGTAGTATTGAGGGACTGTCCTACAATGAGCAGTTCTTC. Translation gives CASSIEGLSYNEQFF.

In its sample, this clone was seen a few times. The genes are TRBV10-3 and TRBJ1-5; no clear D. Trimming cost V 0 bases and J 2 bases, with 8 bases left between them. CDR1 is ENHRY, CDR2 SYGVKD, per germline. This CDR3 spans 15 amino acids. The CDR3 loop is CAISESEVRNQPQHF. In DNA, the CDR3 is TGTGCCATCAGTGAGTCAGAGGTTCGCAATCAGCCCCAGCATTTT.

This chain's CDR3 is CASSPHRDSLSWGTEAFF. The DNA for the CDR3 is TGCGCCAGCAGCCCCCATAGGGACAGCCTTTCCTGGGGCACTGAAGCTTTCTTT. J is TRBJ1-1 and V is TRBV4-3; TRBD1 matches at 7 bases. CDR1 and CDR2 from the germline V gene are LGHNA and YSLEER. J lost 4 bases, V lost 4 bases, and 18 bases had no gene match. The CDR3 is 18 amino acids.

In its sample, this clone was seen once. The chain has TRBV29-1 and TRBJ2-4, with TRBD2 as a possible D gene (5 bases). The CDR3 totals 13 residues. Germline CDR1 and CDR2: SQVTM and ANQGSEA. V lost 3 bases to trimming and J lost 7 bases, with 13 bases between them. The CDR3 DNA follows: TGCAGCGTTGATGGTCAACTAGAGAACATTCAGTACTTC. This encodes CSVDGQLENIQYF.

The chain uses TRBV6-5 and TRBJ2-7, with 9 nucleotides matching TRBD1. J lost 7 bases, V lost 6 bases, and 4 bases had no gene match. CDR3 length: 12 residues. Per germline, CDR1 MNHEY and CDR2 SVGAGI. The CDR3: CASSRTGVEQYF. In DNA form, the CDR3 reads TGTGCCAGCAGCCGGACAGGGGTTGAGCAGTACTTC.

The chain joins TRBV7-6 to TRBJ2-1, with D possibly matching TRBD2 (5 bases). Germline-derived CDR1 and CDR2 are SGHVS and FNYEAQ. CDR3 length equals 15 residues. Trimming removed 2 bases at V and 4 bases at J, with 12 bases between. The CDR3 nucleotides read TGTGCCAGCAGCTTATCACTAGAAGCTTACAATGAGCAGTTCTTC. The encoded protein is CASSLSLEAYNEQFF.

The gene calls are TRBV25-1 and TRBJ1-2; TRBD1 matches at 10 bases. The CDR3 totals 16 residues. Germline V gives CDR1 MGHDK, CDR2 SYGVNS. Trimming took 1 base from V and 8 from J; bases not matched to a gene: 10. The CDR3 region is CASSESPGQGRWGYTF. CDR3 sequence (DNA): TGTGCCAGCAGTGAATCCCCGGGACAGGGGAGGTGGGGCTACACCTTC.

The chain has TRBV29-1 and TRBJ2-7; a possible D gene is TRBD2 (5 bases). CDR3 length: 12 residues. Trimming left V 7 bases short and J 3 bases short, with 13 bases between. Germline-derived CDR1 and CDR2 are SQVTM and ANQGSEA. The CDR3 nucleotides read TGCAGCGCTGAGGGTGGCAGCTACGAGCAGTACTTC. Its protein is CSAEGGSYEQYF.

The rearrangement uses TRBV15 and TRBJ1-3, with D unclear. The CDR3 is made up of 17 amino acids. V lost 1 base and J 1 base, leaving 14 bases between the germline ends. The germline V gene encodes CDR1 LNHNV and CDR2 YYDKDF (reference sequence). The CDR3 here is CATSRGGVDLSGNTIYF. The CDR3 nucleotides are TGTGCCACCAGCAGAGGAGGTGTCGACCTTTCTGGAAACACCATATATTTT.

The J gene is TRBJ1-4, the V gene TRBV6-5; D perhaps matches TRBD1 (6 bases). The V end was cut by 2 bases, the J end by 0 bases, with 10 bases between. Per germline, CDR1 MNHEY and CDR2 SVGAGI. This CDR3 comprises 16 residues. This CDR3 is CASSYGGSTTNEKLFF. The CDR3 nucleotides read TGTGCCAGCAGTTACGGGGGCAGTACAACTAATGAAAAACTGTTTTTT.